Each of the 30 T cell receptor beta chains below was sequenced from the same sample in a study of T cells in Graves' hyperthyroidism and ophthalmopathy. From RNA transcripts, TCR beta CDR3 regions were amplified. A set of HTBI primers served as the primers for a first-round RT-PCR of the TCR CDR3. MiXCR, applied by TCRdb to the multiplex PCR reads, yields one record per CDR3 protein. The sample carries hundreds of thousands of distinct CDR3 sequences, 14% recorded once. Sequencing was carried out using blood. These receptors came from a woman aged 30 to 39 with Graves' hyperthyroidism that later progressed to Graves' ophthalmopathy.

This clonotype was seen repeatedly, ten times or more. The V gene is TRBV28, the J gene TRBJ2-3; D is unresolved. The germline gives CDR1 MDHEN, CDR2 SYDVKM. The CDR3 is 17 amino acids. V was clipped by 1 base and J by 2 bases, with 16 bases between them. DNA of the CDR3: TGTGCCAGCAGTTTATCTTCCCCCGCGCGTACCACAGATACGCAGTATTTT. It encodes CASSLSSPARTTDTQYF.

This clonotype was seen many times. V gene TRBV11-2 combines with J gene TRBJ2-1; 9 nucleotides align to TRBD2. The V gene end was trimmed by 5 bases and the J gene end by 9 bases; junction bases not matched to a gene: 5. Germline V gene lookup returns CDR1 SGHAT and CDR2 FQNNGV. The CDR3 totals 13 residues. CDR3 nucleotide sequence: TGTGCCAGCAGCCGTTTGCGGGAGGGTGAGCAGTTCTTC. It specifies CASSRLREGEQFF.

The V gene is TRBV19, the J gene TRBJ2-1; the match to TRBD2 covers 7 bases. From germline, CDR1 is LNHDA and CDR2 SQIVND (reference sequence). The V segment lost 5 bases and the J segment 6 bases; nucleotides outside the gene matches: 7. CDR3 length: 14 residues. This chain's CDR3 is CASSLAEIPNEQFF. The CDR3 DNA reads as TGTGCCAGTAGTCTAGCGGAAATCCCCAATGAGCAGTTCTTC.

The V and J genes are TRBV4-1 and TRBJ2-7, with TRBD1 matching over 7 bases. Looked up from germline, CDR1 is MGHRA and CDR2 is YSYEKL. The CDR3 spans 16 residues. V dropped 3 bases and J dropped 2; count of bases not matched to a gene: 10. The CDR3 region has the DNA TGCGCCAGCAGCCATATACAGGGGTGGGTCCCCTACGAGCAGTACTTC. Protein: CASSHIQGWVPYEQYF.

This clonotype was counted many times. J is TRBJ2-1 and V is TRBV10-3, with 8 bases fitting TRBD1. The CDR3 contains 15 residues. Germline lookup yields CDR1 ENHRY and CDR2 SYGVKD. V was pared by 8 bases and J by 2 bases, with 8 bases of the junction left unmatched. CDR3 nucleotide sequence: TGTGCCATCCAAGCTCCGGGACAGGCCTACAATGAGCAGTTCTTC. Translating it yields CAIQAPGQAYNEQFF.

The table lists this clonotype with many counts. The V and J genes are TRBV25-1 and TRBJ1-1; TRBD1 might be the D (5 bases). Germline CDR1 and CDR2: MGHDK and SYGVNS. Trimming took off 3 bases at V and 3 bases at J, with 14 bases between the two ends. The CDR3 runs to 15 residues. CDR3 amino acids: CASSDARDGDTEAFF. CDR3 nucleotide sequence: TGTGCCAGCAGTGATGCCCGGGACGGGGACACTGAAGCTTTCTTT. Combining the CDR3 with reference TRBV25-1 and TRBJ1-1 gives the whole variable domain EADIYQTPRYLVIGTGKKITLECSQTMGHDKMYWYQQDPGMELHLIHYSYGVNSTEKGDLSSESTVSRIRTEHFPLTLESARPSHTSQYLCASSDARDGDTEAFFGQGTRLTVV.

The V call is TRBV7-8, the J call TRBJ2-3, with 9 bases lining up with TRBD1. Germline V lookup: CDR1 SGHVS, CDR2 FQNEAQ. V trimming: 3 bases; J trimming: 3 bases; junction bases outside the gene matches: 7. The CDR3 length is 16 residues. The CDR3 reads CASSLKPGQGTDTQYF. The CDR3 nucleotides are TGTGCCAGCAGCTTGAAGCCGGGACAGGGAACAGATACGCAGTATTTT.

Many counts were recorded for this clonotype. CDR3 in DNA: TGTGCCAGCAGCCAAGGACTAGCGGCTATGTCAGATACGCAGTATTTT. This encodes CASSQGLAAMSDTQYF. V is TRBV3-1 and J is TRBJ2-3; 9 bases map to TRBD2. The CDR3 sequence is 16 residues long. Germline assignment: CDR1 LGHDT and CDR2 YNNKEL (reference sequence). The V and J ends lost 1 base and 4 bases, in that order; junction bases with no gene match: 6.

This clonotype showed up many times. The chain is built from TRBV27 and TRBJ1-1, with TRBD1 as a possible D gene (5 bases). Germline CDR1 and CDR2: MNHEY and SMNVEV (reference sequence). V shed 7 bases and J shed 5 bases, with 14 bases lying between them. The CDR3 spans 13 residues. In DNA form, the CDR3 reads TGTGCCAGCACCCTTTTTAGGGGAACTGAAGCTTTCTTT. This gives the protein CASTLFRGTEAFF.

This clonotype was counted ten times or more. The gene calls are TRBV20-1 and TRBJ2-1, with D perhaps matching TRBD2 (6 bases). V was shortened by 4 bases and J by 6 bases, with 19 bases between the two germline ends. Germline-derived CDR1 and CDR2 are DFQATT and SNEGSKA (reference sequence). The CDR3 is 15 amino acids. The CDR3 is CSATATSRTSNEQFF. For the CDR3, the DNA is TGCAGTGCTACCGCAACTAGCAGGACTTCCAATGAGCAGTTCTTC.

Only a few counts were recorded for this clonotype. The genes are TRBV4-1 and TRBJ2-5; D is perhaps TRBD1 (6 bases). The ends were cut back, 0 bases at V and 4 bases at J, with 15 bases in the middle. Germline-derived CDR1 and CDR2 are MGHRA and YSYEKL. There are 16 residues in the CDR3. CDR3 DNA sequence: TGCGCCAGCAGCCAAGATCACCAGGGGCCGGGAGAGACCCAGTACTTC. This gives the protein CASSQDHQGPGETQYF.

The chain is built from TRBV11-2 and TRBJ2-7, with 8 bases fitting TRBD1. Germline V gives CDR1 SGHAT, CDR2 FQNNGV. The V gene end was trimmed by 5 bases and the J gene end by 1 base; junction bases not matched to a gene: 1. This CDR3 is 13 amino acids long. This CDR3 reads CASSGTGSYEQYF. CDR3 in DNA: TGTGCCAGCAGCGGGACAGGTTCCTACGAGCAGTACTTC.

At least ten counts were recorded for this clonotype. The chain has TRBV30 and TRBJ2-3, with 14 bases lining up with TRBD2. Unmatched junction bases numbered 9, after V lost 3 bases and J lost 4 bases. CDR1 GTSNPN and CDR2 SVGIG come from the germline V gene (reference sequence). This CDR3 has 17 amino acids. The CDR3 bases are TGTGCCTGGAGCCGCGGGACTAGCGGGAGTTTTGCAGATACGCAGTATTTT. Protein: CAWSRGTSGSFADTQYF.

This clonotype appeared many times. The rearrangement uses TRBV12-3 or TRBV12-4 and TRBJ2-5; TRBD1 might be the D (5 bases). The CDR3 runs 13 residues. V was trimmed by 6 bases and J by 2 bases, leaving 10 bases between them. CDR3: CASSMTDQETQYF. CDR3 nucleotide sequence: TGTGCCAGCAGCATGACAGATCAAGAGACCCAGTACTTC.

This clonotype was recorded many times. The rearrangement joins TRBV5-1 to TRBJ2-5; no definite D call. The V end lost 2 bases, the J end lost 2 bases, and 10 bases lay between the germline ends. CDR1 SGHRS and CDR2 YFSETQ come from the germline V gene. This CDR3 spans 14 amino acids. The CDR3 sequence: CASSLGINQETQYF. In DNA, the CDR3 is TGCGCCAGCAGCTTAGGCATCAATCAAGAGACCCAGTACTTC.

This sequence joins TRBV27 and TRBJ1-5; 8 bases are shared with TRBD1. The germline CDR1 and CDR2 sequences are MNHEY and SMNVEV (reference sequence). The CDR3 totals 15 residues. V was clipped by 6 bases and J by 5 bases; unmatched bases: 9. For the CDR3, the DNA is TGTGCCAGCAGCGGACAGGGAATTGGCTATCAGCCCCAGCATTTT. This codes for CASSGQGIGYQPQHF.

This clonotype was seen many times. The J gene is TRBJ2-2, the V gene TRBV15; 7 bases are shared with TRBD2. Per germline, CDR1 LNHNV and CDR2 YYDKDF (reference sequence). This CDR3 is built from 12 residues. Trimming at V came to 8 bases and at J to 7 bases, leaving 4 bases not matched to a gene. The CDR3 coding sequence is TGTGCCACCCAAGGCGGGAGCGGGGAGCTGTTTTTT. Encoded protein: CATQGGSGELFF.

This clonotype was observed many times. This chain joins TRBV10-3 and TRBJ2-1; 13 bases are a match to TRBD2. V shed 3 bases and J 2 bases; nucleotides not matched to a gene: 13. The CDR3 spans 20 residues. Germline V gene sequence: CDR1 ENHRY, CDR2 SYGVKD. The CDR3 is CAISDPIDGLAGVPYNEQFF. CDR3 DNA: TGTGCCATCAGTGACCCTATCGACGGACTAGCGGGAGTCCCCTACAATGAGCAGTTCTTC.

This clonotype was observed a handful of times. The chain joins TRBV6-1 to TRBJ2-7, with D maybe TRBD2 (6 bases). The CDR3 consists of 15 residues. The ends were cut back, 5 bases at V and 2 bases at J, with 16 bases in the middle. Germline V CDR1 and CDR2: MNHNS, SASEGT. Here the CDR3 reads CASSSGWDFAYEQYF. DNA of the CDR3: TGTGCCAGCAGTTCGGGTTGGGACTTCGCCTACGAGCAGTACTTC.

This clonotype was seen at least ten times. The chain couples TRBV7-9 to TRBJ2-1; D ambiguous. Germline V lookup: CDR1 SEHNR, CDR2 FQNEAQ (reference sequence). Trimming cost V 3 bases and J 6 bases, with 6 bases left between them. The CDR3 loop spans 12 amino acids. In DNA, the CDR3 is TGTGCCAGCAGCTTCCCCCTCAATGAGCAGTTCTTC. This codes for CASSFPLNEQFF. The variable domain in full, completed from reference TRBV7-9 and TRBJ2-1, reads DTGVSQNPRHKITKRGQNVTFRCDPISEHNRLYWYRQTLGQGPEFLTYFQNEAQLEKSRLLSDRFSAERPKGSFSTLEIQRTEQGDSAMYLCASSFPLNEQFFGPGTRLTVL.

This rearrangement joins TRBV19 to TRBJ1-5, with D possibly TRBD1 on 6 matching bases. Germline CDR1 is LNHDA and CDR2 is SQIVND (reference sequence). CDR3 size: 15 residues. Trimming left V 5 bases short and J 7 bases short, with 18 bases between. The CDR3 protein is CASSGGQFAEQPQHF. CDR3 in DNA: TGTGCCAGTAGTGGCGGACAGTTTGCGGAACAGCCCCAGCATTTT. The full variable domain, with the rest looked up from reference TRBV19 and TRBJ1-5, is DGGITQSPKYLFRKEGQNVTLSCEQNLNHDAMYWYRQDPGQGLRLIYYSQIVNDFQKGDIAEGYSVSREKKESFPLTVTSAQKNPTAFYLCASSGGQFAEQPQHFGDGTRLSIL.

The chain recombines TRBV20-1 with TRBJ1-2, with D hard to call. V was trimmed by 4 bases and J by 3 bases, leaving 6 bases between them. CDR3 length: 11 residues. Germline CDR1 is DFQATT and CDR2 is SNEGSKA (reference sequence). CDR3 sequence reads: CSAMKDYGYTF. For the CDR3, the DNA is TGCAGTGCTATGAAAGACTATGGCTACACCTTC.

This clonotype has at least ten counts. The V and J genes are TRBV11-2 and TRBJ2-5; D possibly matches TRBD1 or TRBD2 (5 bases each). The CDR3 has 15 residues. V was shortened by 1 base and J by 1 base, with 10 bases between the two germline ends. The germline V gene encodes CDR1 SGHAT and CDR2 FQNNGV. This CDR3 reads CASSLGGTIQETQYF. CDR3 nucleotides: TGTGCCAGCAGCTTAGGAGGGACGATCCAAGAGACCCAGTACTTC.

This chain joins TRBV28 and TRBJ2-1; D not certain. Trimming took off 5 bases at V and 4 bases at J, with 6 bases between the two ends. CDR3 length equals 12 residues. Germline V CDR1 and CDR2: MDHEN, SYDVKM. The CDR3 here is CASSTKYNEQFF. CDR3 coding DNA: TGTGCCAGCAGTACAAAATACAATGAGCAGTTCTTC.

There are many counts of this clonotype. This rearrangement joins TRBV12-3 or TRBV12-4 to TRBJ1-2, with D maybe TRBD1 (6 bases). V was pared by 2 bases and J by 6 bases, with 28 bases between. CDR3 length: 19 residues. The CDR3 here is CASSLIGGNLSHRPHGYTF. The CDR3 coding sequence is TGTGCCAGCAGTTTAATAGGGGGAAATTTGTCCCATCGCCCGCATGGCTACACCTTC.

This clonotype was counted many times. The rearrangement uses TRBV11-2 and TRBJ2-5; a possible D gene is TRBD1 (5 bases). The CDR3 consists of 14 residues. Germline CDR1 is SGHAT and CDR2 is FQNNGV. The V end lost 3 bases, the J end lost 5 bases, and 13 bases lay between the germline ends. As DNA, the CDR3 is TGTGCCAGCAGCTTCGGGCAGGGCCCCGAGACCCAGTACTTC. This gives the protein CASSFGQGPETQYF.

This clonotype has a count of ten or more. The chain joins TRBV24-1 to TRBJ2-5; TRBD1 might be the D (6 bases). This CDR3 is built from 14 residues. Germline CDR1 reads KGHDR; CDR2 reads SFDVKD. Trimming took 3 bases from V and 5 from J, leaving 12 bases between them. DNA for the CDR3: TGTGCCACCAGTGATACAGGGCCGGGGGAGACCCAGTACTTC. It codes for CATSDTGPGETQYF.

This clonotype was picked up many times. The chain recombines TRBV3-1 with TRBJ1-5, with TRBD1 identical over 8 bases. Germline values: CDR1 LGHDT, CDR2 YNNKEL (reference sequence). Trimming took 1 base from V and 6 from J; bases not matched to a gene: 2. The CDR3 runs 14 residues. CDR3 region: CASSQGTGGQPQHF. Here the CDR3 DNA reads TGTGCCAGCAGCCAAGGAACAGGGGGTCAGCCCCAGCATTTT.

The chain recombines TRBV3-1 with TRBJ2-3; D is possibly TRBD1 or TRBD2 (5 bases each). The CDR3 is 17 residues long. Trimming stripped 2 bases from V and 0 bases from J, with 15 bases between. The germline V gene has CDR1 LGHDT and CDR2 YNNKEL (reference sequence). The CDR3 DNA reads as TGTGCCAGCAGCCAACTCCCCGGGGCCCCTAGCACAGATACGCAGTATTTT. Translation: CASSQLPGAPSTDTQYF.

DNA of the CDR3: TGTGCCTGGAGCCGTGGAGCTAACTATGGCTACACCTTC. Protein: CAWSRGANYGYTF. This rearrangement joins TRBV30 to TRBJ1-2; the D is unclear. V gave up 3 bases and J gave up 0 bases, with 8 bases separating them. The V gene's germline CDR1 is GTSNPN and CDR2 SVGIG (reference sequence). The CDR3 totals 13 residues.